This T cell receptor beta chain was documented in a study of a mutant IDH1 vaccine in newly diagnosed glioma. The sample's time point: week 47, end of study. All doses held 300 ug of mutant IDH1 20-mer peptide, with topical imiquimod. Clones were sequenced by immunoSEQ multiplex PCR, and TCRdb holds only the in-frame ones, with some missing. Here the sample spans fewer than 95,000 clones, about 81% being singletons. This CDR3 has 16 residues. The V gene end was trimmed by 1 base and the J gene end by 0 bases; junction bases not matched to a gene: 3. Germline V gene lookup returns CDR1 SEHNR and CDR2 FQNEAQ (reference sequence). Notes on the study in general: Vaccination induced immune responses in about 93% of patients.

This clone was detected a few times. Its antigen remains unknown. The specimen was PBMCs, collected from a glioma patient whose treatment included an IDH1 peptide vaccine. This receptor was obtained from a man between 40 and 49 years old with glioma. The chain uses TRBV7-9 and TRBJ1-5; 7 bases fit TRBD1. CDR3 sequence: CASSLEGTVSNQPQHF. Here the CDR3 DNA reads TGTGCCAGCAGCTTAGAAGGGACAGTTAGCAATCAGCCCCAGCATTTT. The variable domain in full, completed from reference TRBV7-9 and TRBJ1-5, reads DTGVSQNPRHKITKRGQNVTFRCDPISEHNRLYWYRQTLGQGPEFLTYFQNEAQLEKSRLLSDRFSAERPKGSFSTLEIQRTEQGDSAMYLCASSLEGTVSNQPQHFGDGTRLSIL.